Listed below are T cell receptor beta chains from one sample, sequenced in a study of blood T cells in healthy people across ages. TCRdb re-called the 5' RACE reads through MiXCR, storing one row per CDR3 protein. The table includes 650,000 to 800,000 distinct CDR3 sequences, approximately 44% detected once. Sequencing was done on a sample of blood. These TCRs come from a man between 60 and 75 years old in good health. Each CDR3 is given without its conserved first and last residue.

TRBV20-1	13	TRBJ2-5	SAGPSGGAGETQY
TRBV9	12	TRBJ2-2	ASSPNSFTGELF
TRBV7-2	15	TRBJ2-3	ASHSGTESNRLDTQY
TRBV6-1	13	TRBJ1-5	ASSGVAPGEGTQH
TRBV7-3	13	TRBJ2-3	ASSSNPGTGDTQY
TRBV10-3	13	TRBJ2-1	AISLRTSGRDEQF
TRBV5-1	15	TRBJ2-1	ASSLAVVRGSNSEQF
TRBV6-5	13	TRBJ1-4	ASRFDGTTNEKLF
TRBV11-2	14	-	ASSLHGQGPQETQY
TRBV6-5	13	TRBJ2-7	ASSPLAFRGPEQY
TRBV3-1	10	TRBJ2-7	ASSQGALEQY
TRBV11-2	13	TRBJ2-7	ASSPGQRRSYERY
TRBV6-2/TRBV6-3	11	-	ASSLLYGYEQY
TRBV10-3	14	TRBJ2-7	AISGSRQGNSYEQY
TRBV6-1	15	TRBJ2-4	ASSEASGVGPKNIQY
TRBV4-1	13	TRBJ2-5	ASSQVAGSQETQY
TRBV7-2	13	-	ASSVRGDREREQY
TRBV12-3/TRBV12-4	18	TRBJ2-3	ASSLAPGTETCRSTDTQY
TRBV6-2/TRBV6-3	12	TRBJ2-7	ASSLVSESYEQY
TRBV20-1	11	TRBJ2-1	SARADPYNEQF
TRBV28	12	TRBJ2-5	ASSRGLPQETRY
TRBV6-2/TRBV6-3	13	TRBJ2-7	ASSYKGTNTYEQY
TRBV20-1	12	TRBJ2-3	SASPLGGTDTQY
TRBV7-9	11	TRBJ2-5	ASSPGFLGTQY
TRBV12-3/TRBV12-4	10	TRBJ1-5	ASRGENQPQH
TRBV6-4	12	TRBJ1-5	ASSVTYSNQPQH
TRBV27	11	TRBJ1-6	ASSGLRSSPLH
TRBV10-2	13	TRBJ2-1	TSSPHRDRGSEQF
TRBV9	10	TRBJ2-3	ANSVGTDTQY
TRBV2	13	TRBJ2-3	ASSEVAGVADTQY
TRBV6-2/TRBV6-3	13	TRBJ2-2	ASSYQGTSTGELF
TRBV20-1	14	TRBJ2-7	SARRLTVPSTYEQY
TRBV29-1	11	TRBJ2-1	SAGTSGVNEQF
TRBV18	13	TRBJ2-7	ASSPITGYSYEQY
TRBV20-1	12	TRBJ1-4	SARGLKPGEKLF
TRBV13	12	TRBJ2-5	ASSPQLGPETQY
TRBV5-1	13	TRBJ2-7	ASSPGTTHREAQY
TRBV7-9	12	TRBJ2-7	ASSLAPRVYEQY
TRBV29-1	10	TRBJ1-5	SVGGENQPQH
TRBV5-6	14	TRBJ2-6	ASSLALRSGANVLT
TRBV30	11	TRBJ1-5	AWSDSGLFPQH
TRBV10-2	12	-	ASRSLGTVYEQY
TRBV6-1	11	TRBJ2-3	ASCIRQGDTQY
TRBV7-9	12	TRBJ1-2	ASSQGTGEYGYT
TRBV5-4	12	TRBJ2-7	ASSLGQEIYEQY
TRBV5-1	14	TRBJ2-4	ASSLAGWEAKNIQY
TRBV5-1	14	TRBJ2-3	ASSGDPSVGTDTQY
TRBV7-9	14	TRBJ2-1	ASSFPGQGAIDEQF
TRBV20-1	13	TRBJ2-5	SAYPGGSGQETQY
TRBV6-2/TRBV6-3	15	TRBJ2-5	ASSPTSSGVGWETQY
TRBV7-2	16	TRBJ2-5	ASSSAGAGFSYQETQY
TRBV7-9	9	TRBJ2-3	ASTRLDTQY
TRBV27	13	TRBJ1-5	ASTIRVGSNQPQH
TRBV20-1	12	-	SARISGGADEQY
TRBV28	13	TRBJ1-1	ATTFNEGMNTEAF